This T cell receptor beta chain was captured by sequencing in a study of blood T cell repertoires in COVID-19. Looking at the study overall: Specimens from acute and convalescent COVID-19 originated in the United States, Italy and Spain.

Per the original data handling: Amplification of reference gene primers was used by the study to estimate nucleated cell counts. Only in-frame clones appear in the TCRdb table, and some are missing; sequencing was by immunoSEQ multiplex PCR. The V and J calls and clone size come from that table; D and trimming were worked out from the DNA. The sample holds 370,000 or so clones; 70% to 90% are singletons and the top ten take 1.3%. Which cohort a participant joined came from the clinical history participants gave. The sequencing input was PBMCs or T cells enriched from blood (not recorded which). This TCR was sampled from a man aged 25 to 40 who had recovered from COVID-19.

CDR3 in amino acids: CAITSGGPSGANVLTF. Here the CDR3 DNA reads TGTGCCATCACTAGCGGGGGACCCTCTGGGGCCAACGTCCTGACTTTC. This chain joins TRBV11-2 and TRBJ2-6; the match to TRBD2 covers 11 bases. The CDR3 has 16 amino acids. The V gene's germline CDR1 is SGHAT and CDR2 FQNNGV. V lost 10 bases, J lost 0 bases, and 5 bases stayed unmatched.